This TCR beta chain came from a study of blood T cell repertoires in COVID-19. In the original analysis: Reference gene primers were amplified, and this amplification served to estimate nucleated cell counts. Data came from immunoSEQ multiplex PCR; TCRdb stores just in-frame clones and leaves some out. The DNA gave D and trimming, while V, J and clone size come from that table. The sample shows over 200,000 clones, roughly 87% of them seen only once. CDR3 length: 13 residues. Germline-derived CDR1 and CDR2 are MNHEY and SMNVEV (reference sequence). V lost 2 bases, J lost 1 base, and 5 bases lay in between.

The origin of this receptor is a man aged 35 to 55 with active or convalescent COVID-19. The sequenced material came from peripheral blood. The genes are TRBV27 and TRBJ1-1, with D unclear. The CDR3: CASSLLGNTEAFF. The CDR3 DNA sequence: TGTGCCAGCAGTTTACTCGGGAACACTGAAGCTTTCTTT.